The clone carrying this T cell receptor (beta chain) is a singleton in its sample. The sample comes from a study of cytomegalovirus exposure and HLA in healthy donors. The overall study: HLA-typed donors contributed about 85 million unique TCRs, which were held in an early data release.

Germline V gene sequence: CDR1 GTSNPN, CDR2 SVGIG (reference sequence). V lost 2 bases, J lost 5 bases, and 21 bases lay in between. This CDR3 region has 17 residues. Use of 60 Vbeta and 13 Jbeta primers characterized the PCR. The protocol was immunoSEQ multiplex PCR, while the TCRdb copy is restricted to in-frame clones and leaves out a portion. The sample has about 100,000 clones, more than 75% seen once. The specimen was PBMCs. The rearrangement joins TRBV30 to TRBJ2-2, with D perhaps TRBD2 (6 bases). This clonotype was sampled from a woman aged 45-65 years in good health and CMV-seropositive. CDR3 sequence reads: CAWSSGIGTSLTGELFF. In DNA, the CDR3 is TGTGCCTGGAGTTCAGGTATAGGCACTAGCCTGACCGGGGAGCTGTTTTTT.